The 32 T cell receptor beta chains presented below share a single source sample, sequenced in a study of cytomegalovirus exposure and HLA in healthy donors. TCRdb's copy holds only in-frame clones and misses some; the assay was immunoSEQ multiplex PCR. The sample includes roughly 350,000 clones, about nine tenths of them seen just once. Sequencing used PBMCs. These receptors all come from a woman between 18 and 29 years old in good health and CMV-seronegative.

This clone was counted a single time. The CDR3 DNA reads as TGTGCCAGCATGAGTCCATCTCTCCTCTACAATGAGCAGTTCTTC. This gives the protein CASMSPSLLYNEQFF. The chain carries TRBV2 and TRBJ2-1; D gene unclear. CDR3 length equals 15 residues. V was trimmed by 7 bases and J by 3 bases, leaving 16 bases between them. Germline lookup yields CDR1 SNHLY and CDR2 FYNNEI.

This clone was counted only a few times. The chain uses TRBV19 and TRBJ1-5; D is possibly TRBD1 (5 bases). Trimming removed 6 bases from V and 9 bases from J, with 15 bases in between. The length of the CDR3 is 13 residues. Germline V gene data show CDR1 as LNHDA and CDR2 as SQIVND (reference sequence). The CDR3 spells CASRGRSTGPQHF. Written as DNA, the CDR3 is TGTGCCAGTAGGGGCCGGAGTACAGGGCCCCAGCATTTT.

The chain carries TRBV7-3 and TRBJ2-5, with TRBD2 matching 8 bases. The trim removed 1 base at V and 2 bases at J, leaving 6 bases unmatched. The length of the CDR3 is 16 residues. Germline values: CDR1 SGHTA, CDR2 FQGTGA. As DNA, the CDR3 is TGTGCCAGCAGCTTAATGGGCGGGAGGAATCAAGAGACCCAGTACTTC. This translates into CASSLMGGRNQETQYF.

This chain joins TRBV6-5 and TRBJ2-7, with 7 bases matching TRBD2. The CDR3 consists of 15 residues. J was trimmed by 0 bases and V by 5 bases; bases with no gene match: 7. The germline V gene encodes CDR1 MNHEY and CDR2 SVGAGI. The CDR3 is CASSTSVQVSYEQYF. CDR3 coding DNA: TGTGCCAGCAGTACTAGCGTCCAGGTCTCCTACGAGCAGTACTTC.

The gene calls are TRBV18 and TRBJ1-2; D might be TRBD1 (6 bases). The CDR3 is 15 amino acids. Trimming shortened V by 3 bases and J by 0 bases, and 11 bases separated the two germline ends. Germline loops: CDR1 KGHSH, CDR2 LQKENI. CDR3 coding DNA: TGTGCCAGCTCACCTGGCCGGACAGCTAACTATGGCTACACCTTC. Its translation is CASSPGRTANYGYTF. Filled out from reference TRBV18 and TRBJ1-2, the complete variable domain reads NAGVMQNPRHLVRRRGQEARLRCSPMKGHSHVYWYRQLPEEGLKFMVYLQKENIIDESGMPKERFSAEFPKEGPSILRIQQVVRGDSAAYFCASSPGRTANYGYTFGSGTRLTVV.

This clone appeared a single time. This chain joins TRBV29-1 and TRBJ2-1, with 9 bases that match TRBD2. This CDR3 is built from 15 residues. V lost 2 bases to trimming and J lost 8 bases; unmatched junction nucleotides: 10. The V gene's germline CDR1 is SQVTM and CDR2 ANQGSEA. CDR3: CSVELAGGGRDEQFF. CDR3 DNA: TGCAGCGTTGAATTGGCGGGAGGGGGCCGAGATGAGCAGTTCTTC.

The chain joins TRBV5-1 to TRBJ1-2; 9 bases match TRBD1. Per the germline V gene, CDR1 is SGHRS and CDR2 is YFSETQ. The V and J ends lost 6 bases and 0 bases, in that order; junction bases with no gene match: 15. The CDR3 has 18 residues. For the CDR3, the DNA is TGCGCCAGCACCCCGGGGAGGGACAGGGTGGAATCTAACTATGGCTACACCTTC. This translates into CASTPGRDRVESNYGYTF.

This chain connects TRBV2 to TRBJ1-1, with 11 bases that match TRBD1. Germline CDR1 SNHLY, CDR2 FYNNEI. V lost 8 bases, J lost 7 bases, and 9 bases stayed unmatched. This CDR3 spans 14 amino acids. The CDR3 protein is CASGRDRGSDEAFF. The CDR3 nucleotides are TGTGCCAGCGGCCGGGACAGGGGGTCGGATGAAGCTTTCTTT.

The chain has TRBV7-9 and TRBJ2-7; TRBD2 matches 8 bases. Germline CDR1 is SEHNR and CDR2 is FQNEAQ (reference sequence). The CDR3 runs to 15 residues. V dropped 7 bases and J dropped 2; count of bases not matched to a gene: 10. This CDR3 reads CASTYFDGGAYEQYF. CDR3 DNA: TGTGCCAGCACCTACTTCGACGGGGGGGCCTACGAGCAGTACTTC.

This chain links TRBV6-5 with TRBJ2-7; 8 bases align to TRBD1. The CDR3 has 12 residues. Germline V lookup: CDR1 MNHEY, CDR2 SVGAGI. J gave up 2 bases and V 9 bases, and 3 bases lay outside the gene matches. The CDR3 coding sequence is TGTGCCAGGGACAGGGAGGCCTACGAGCAGTACTTC. Its translation is CARDREAYEQYF.

The V and J genes are TRBV9 and TRBJ2-7, with D perhaps TRBD1 (5 bases). The ends were cut back, 0 bases at V and 2 bases at J, with 9 bases in the middle. CDR1 and CDR2 (germline): SGDLS, YYNGEE. The CDR3 runs 14 residues. The CDR3, as DNA: TGTGCCAGCAGCGTAGTAGGGGCTGCCTACGAGCAGTACTTC. It encodes CASSVVGAAYEQYF.

V is TRBV6-6 and J is TRBJ2-4, with unresolved D. V gave up 0 bases and J gave up 8 bases, with 8 bases separating them. CDR1 is MNHNY, CDR2 SVGAGI, per germline (reference sequence). The CDR3 extends over 13 amino acids. The CDR3 nucleotides read TGTGCCAGCAGTTACTCGAACCGGGACATTCAGTACTTC. It specifies CASSYSNRDIQYF.

V gene TRBV27 combines with J gene TRBJ1-2; 9 nucleotides agree with TRBD1. V was clipped by 2 bases and J by 5 bases; unmatched bases: 3. The length of the CDR3 is 14 residues. CDR1 MNHEY and CDR2 SMNVEV come from the germline V gene (reference sequence). The CDR3 DNA is TGTGCCAGCAGTTTAGGACAGGGGTGGTATGGCTACACCTTC. It specifies CASSLGQGWYGYTF.

This chain joins TRBV6-1 and TRBJ2-3, with TRBD2 as a possible D gene (5 bases). The CDR3 sequence is 15 residues long. Trimming left V 6 bases short and J 4 bases short, with 17 bases between. CDR1 and CDR2 (germline): MNHNS, SASEGT. The CDR3 DNA follows: TGTGCCAGCAGCCCCGGACTGGGTAGGTCAGATACGCAGTATTTT. Protein sequence: CASSPGLGRSDTQYF.

The chain is built from TRBV4-3 and TRBJ2-7; 7 bases are a match to TRBD2. Germline CDR1 is LGHNA and CDR2 is YSLEER. The CDR3 is made up of 16 amino acids. J lost 2 bases, V lost 0 bases, and 7 bases had no gene match. The CDR3 loop reads CASSQDTWTRPYEQYF. The CDR3 DNA is TGCGCCAGCAGCCAAGATACGTGGACTAGGCCCTACGAGCAGTACTTC.

CDR3 residues: CSVQGGADRLTDTQYF. The CDR3 coding sequence is TGCAGCGTCCAAGGGGGGGCGGACAGATTAACAGATACGCAGTATTTT. The V call is TRBV29-1, the J call TRBJ2-3, with D possibly TRBD2 on 7 matching bases. This CDR3 contains 16 residues. The germline V gene encodes CDR1 SQVTM and CDR2 ANQGSEA. V was clipped by 6 bases and J by 3 bases, with 22 bases between them.

The rearrangement links TRBV2 to TRBJ2-2; D ambiguous. V shed 3 bases and J shed 8 bases, with 4 bases lying between them. CDR1 is SNHLY and CDR2 is FYNNEI in the germline V gene. The CDR3 length is 11 residues. Here the CDR3 reads CASSDPGELFF. The CDR3 nucleotides are TGTGCCAGCAGTGACCCTGGGGAGCTGTTTTTT.

This clone has only a few counts. The V gene is TRBV7-9, the J gene TRBJ1-1, with D possibly TRBD1 on 5 matching bases. In germline, CDR1 is SEHNR, CDR2 FQNEAQ (reference sequence). The CDR3 totals 12 residues. V lost 4 bases to trimming and J lost 7 bases, with 10 bases between them. This CDR3 is CASSSTEYEAFF. CDR3 sequence (DNA): TGTGCCAGCAGCTCGACAGAGTATGAAGCTTTCTTT.

The chain recombines TRBV9 with TRBJ2-5, with D tentatively TRBD2 (6 bases). The germline V gene encodes CDR1 SGDLS and CDR2 YYNGEE. This CDR3 is 14 amino acids long. The ends were cut back, 2 bases at V and 5 bases at J, with 13 bases in the middle. This CDR3 reads CASSVTSLGETQYF. The CDR3 DNA reads TGTGCCAGCAGCGTTACTAGCTTGGGGGAGACCCAGTACTTC.

This chain joins TRBV13 and TRBJ2-3; 7 bases line up with TRBD1. The CDR3 length is 13 residues. V lost 5 bases, J lost 5 bases, and 4 bases stayed unmatched. Germline V gene lookup returns CDR1 PRHDT and CDR2 FYEKMQ (reference sequence). This chain's CDR3 is CASSPQGRDTQYF. The CDR3 DNA reads as TGTGCCAGCAGCCCACAGGGGAGAGATACGCAGTATTTT.

This chain uses TRBV6-5 with TRBJ2-5; the match to TRBD2 covers 11 bases. CDR3 length: 14 amino acids. The trim removed 7 bases at V and 4 bases at J, leaving 5 bases unmatched. Looked up from germline, CDR1 is MNHEY and CDR2 is SVGAGI. CDR3 loop: CASTHGLAGETQYF. The CDR3, as DNA: TGTGCCAGCACCCACGGACTAGCGGGAGAGACCCAGTACTTC.

The gene calls are TRBV5-4 and TRBJ1-3, with unresolved D. CDR3 size: 16 residues. V lost 0 bases to trimming and J lost 0 bases, with 10 bases between them. Germline V lookup: CDR1 SGHNT, CDR2 YYREEE (reference sequence). In DNA form, the CDR3 reads TGTGCCAGCAGCTTGGCAGGTCCAACCTCTGGAAACACCATATATTTT. Its translation: CASSLAGPTSGNTIYF.

The chain recombines TRBV6-5 with TRBJ1-1; 11 bases match TRBD1. Trimming took 7 bases from V and 4 from J; bases not matched to a gene: 5. CDR1 and CDR2 (germline): MNHEY, SVGAGI. The CDR3 sequence is 14 residues long. CDR3 in amino acids: CASTTDRGPTEAFF. Here the CDR3 DNA reads TGTGCCAGCACCACGGACAGGGGGCCCACTGAAGCTTTCTTT.

This chain connects TRBV15 to TRBJ1-2; no definite D call. Germline CDR1 and CDR2: LNHNV and YYDKDF (reference sequence). The CDR3 runs 15 residues. V lost 5 bases, J lost 2 bases, and 15 bases lay in between. The CDR3 loop reads CATSLGRDFNYGYTF. CDR3 DNA: TGTGCCACCAGCCTCGGCCGGGATTTCAACTATGGCTACACCTTC.

V and J are TRBV14 and TRBJ2-7; no clear D. The length of the CDR3 is 13 residues. The germline V and J ends were trimmed by 4 bases and 7 bases, with 14 bases remaining between them. CDR1 SGHDN and CDR2 FVKESK come from the germline V gene. The CDR3 DNA reads as TGTGCCAGCAGCCCCCAGCCAGCGCGGGAGCAGTACTTC. Amino acids: CASSPQPAREQYF. Full variable domain (rest looked up from reference TRBV14 and TRBJ2-7): EAGVTQFPSHSVIEKGQTVTLRCDPISGHDNLYWYRRVMGKEIKFLLHFVKESKQDESGMPNNRFLAERTGGTYSTLKVQPAELEDSGVYFCASSPQPAREQYFGPGTRLTVT.

The V call is TRBV10-3, the J call TRBJ2-1; a weak D match, TRBD2 (5 bases). The V end lost 0 bases, the J end lost 8 bases, and 8 bases lay between the germline ends. The CDR3 totals 13 residues. Germline CDR1 and CDR2: ENHRY and SYGVKD. In DNA form, the CDR3 reads TGTGCCATCAGTGAGTCGGGAGTCCATGAGCAGTTCTTC. Its translation: CAISESGVHEQFF.

The chain has TRBV21-1 and TRBJ2-3; the DNA was not compared with TRBD2, the D call given in the table. TRBV21-1 is reported as a pseudogene. The length of the CDR3 is 18 residues. This CDR3 is CASSKGASGSLGRDTQYF. DNA of the CDR3: TGTGCCAGCAGCAAAGGCGCTAGCGGGAGTTTGGGGAGAGATACGCAGTATTTT.

The genes are TRBV5-1 and TRBJ2-7, with 8 bases aligning to TRBD1. Trimming cost V 6 bases and J 3 bases; bases outside gene matches: 14. In germline, CDR1 is SGHRS, CDR2 YFSETQ. This CDR3 is built from 16 residues. The CDR3 coding sequence is TGCGCCAGCACCCCTCGGACAGGGAATGGGGTCTACGAGCAGTACTTC. Translated: CASTPRTGNGVYEQYF.

The chain carries TRBV13 and TRBJ1-4; D possibly corresponds to TRBD1 (5 bases). V was pared by 5 bases and J by 4 bases, with 17 bases between. The V gene's germline CDR1 is PRHDT and CDR2 FYEKMQ (reference sequence). CDR3 length equals 16 residues. CDR3 sequence reads: CASSAKGSTDNEKLFF. In DNA form, the CDR3 reads TGTGCCAGCAGCGCGAAGGGGTCGACGGATAATGAAAAACTGTTTTTT.

V and J are TRBV11-2 and TRBJ2-1; 10 bases map to TRBD2. There are 14 residues in the CDR3. Trimming at V came to 5 bases and at J to 3 bases, leaving 1 base not matched to a gene. Germline CDR1 and CDR2: SGHAT and FQNNGV. The CDR3 here is CASSRTSGYNEQFF. As DNA, the CDR3 is TGTGCCAGCAGCCGGACTAGCGGCTACAATGAGCAGTTCTTC. Variable domain in full (rest from reference TRBV11-2 and TRBJ2-1): EAGVAQSPRYKIIEKRQSVAFWCNPISGHATLYWYQQILGQGPKLLIQFQNNGVVDDSQLPKDRFSAERLKGVDSTLKIQPAKLEDSAVYLCASSRTSGYNEQFFGPGTRLTVL.

The chain carries TRBV9 and TRBJ1-1, with a tentative D call TRBD1 (5 bases). The germline gives CDR1 SGDLS, CDR2 YYNGEE. This CDR3 spans 15 amino acids. The V and J ends lost 0 bases and 1 base respectively, with 10 bases between them. CDR3 nucleotide sequence: TGTGCCAGCAGCGTAGTCGGGGGAGCGAACACTGAAGCTTTCTTT. Protein product: CASSVVGGANTEAFF.

The chain employs TRBV4-3 and TRBJ2-7, with 7 bases that match TRBD1. Germline CDR1 and CDR2: LGHNA and YSLEER. The CDR3 runs 18 residues. V gave up 0 bases and J gave up 6 bases; unmatched junction bases: 17. The CDR3 loop reads CASSQDIVGQRTPGEQYF. In DNA, the CDR3 is TGCGCCAGCAGCCAAGACATAGTGGGACAGCGAACTCCTGGCGAGCAGTACTTC.